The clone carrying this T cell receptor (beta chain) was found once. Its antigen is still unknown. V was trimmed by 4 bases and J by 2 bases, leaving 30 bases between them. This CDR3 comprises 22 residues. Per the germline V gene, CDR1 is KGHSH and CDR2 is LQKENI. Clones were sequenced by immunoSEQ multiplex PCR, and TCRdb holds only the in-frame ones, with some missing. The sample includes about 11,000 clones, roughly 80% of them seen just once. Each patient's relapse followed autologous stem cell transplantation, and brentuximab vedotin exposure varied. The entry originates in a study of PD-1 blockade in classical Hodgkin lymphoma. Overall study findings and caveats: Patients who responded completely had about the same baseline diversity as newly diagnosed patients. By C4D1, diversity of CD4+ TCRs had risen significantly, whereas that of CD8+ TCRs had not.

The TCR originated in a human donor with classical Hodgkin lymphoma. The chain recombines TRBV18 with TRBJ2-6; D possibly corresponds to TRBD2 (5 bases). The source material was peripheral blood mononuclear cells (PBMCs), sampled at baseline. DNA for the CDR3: TGTGCCAGCTCACTTAATCGAGCGGACCTCCCCTCTCGACTACCTGGGGCCAACGTCCTGACTTTC. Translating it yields CASSLNRADLPSRLPGANVLTF.